What follows describes a single T cell receptor beta chain. With V trimmed by 4 bases and J by 6 bases, 3 bases remained unmatched. In germline, CDR1 is SGDLS, CDR2 YYNGEE. The CDR3 spans 13 residues. The data were obtained in a study of blood T cell repertoires in COVID-19. Assay used: immunoSEQ multiplex PCR; TCRdb lists only in-frame clones, some missing. The data show about 230,000 clones, 80% to 90% seen once. Material for sequencing was peripheral blood. This chain uses TRBV9 with TRBJ2-2, with 7 bases aligning to TRBD2. The receptor was derived from a man between 50 and 59 years old with COVID-19, enrolled during active disease. This CDR3 reads CASSPRESGELFF. CDR3 bases: TGTGCCAGCAGCCCGCGGGAGTCCGGGGAGCTGTTTTTT.